The rows below give T cell receptor beta chains drawn from one sample of a study of T cell repertoires in cytomegalovirus infection. TCRdb called the reads again in MiXCR, with one record for every CDR3 protein. This sample has approximately 500,000 distinct CDR3 sequences, with approximately 11% found just once. The sequenced material came from PBMCs. The receptors derive from a human donor in good health (CMV status not recorded). Some clones in this sample may be carry-over from other donors' samples. Each CDR3 is given with its conserved first and last residue. Each record gives: V gene, J gene, D gene, clone size, CDR3 protein, CDR3 DNA. A D gene is named only where the DNA matches it firmly. A clone size is listed for some rows: how often the clone was seen (once, few, many), or a class if it is expanded.

TRBV12-3/TRBV12-4	TRBJ1-2	TRBD1	many	CASSLVPGQLYGYTF	TGTGCCAGCAGTTTAGTCCCGGGACAGCTCTATGGCTACACCTTC
TRBV12-5	TRBJ1-1	.	many	CASAYTGEAFF	TGTGCTAGTGCCTACACAGGTGAAGCTTTCTTT
TRBV6-6	TRBJ1-2	TRBD1	.	CASSSPMGVRQGQPGYGYTF	TGTGCCAGCAGTTCTCCGATGGGGGTGCGACAGGGGCAACCGGGGTATGGCTACACCTTC
TRBV3-1	TRBJ2-5	TRBD2	few	CASSLGTRNQETQYF	TGTGCCAGCAGCCTCGGGACTAGAAATCAAGAGACCCAGTACTTC
TRBV7-2	TRBJ1-3	TRBD1	many	CASSSSPGGFGNTIYF	TGTGCCAGCAGCTCGTCTCCAGGGGGCTTTGGAAACACCATATATTTT
TRBV20-1	TRBJ2-3	.	.	CSAPGAPSTDTQYF	TGCAGTGCCCCCGGTGCTCCCAGCACAGATACGCAGTATTTT
TRBV4-2	TRBJ2-7	.	many	CASSQDQNIYEQYF	TGTGCCAGCAGCCAAGATCAGAACATCTACGAGCAGTACTTC
TRBV7-2	TRBJ2-1	.	many	CASSLQGSLGHEQFF	TGTGCCAGCAGCTTACAGGGTAGTTTAGGTCATGAGCAGTTCTTC
TRBV10-3	TRBJ2-7	.	many	CAITKGGGNREQYF	TGTGCCATCACCAAGGGTGGGGGGAATCGGGAGCAGTACTTC
TRBV20-1	TRBJ1-5	TRBD1	few	CSARGFDRGELRSNQPQHF	TGCAGTGCTAGAGGGTTTGACAGGGGGGAATTGAGGAGCAATCAGCCCCAGCATTTT
TRBV6-1	TRBJ2-5	.	many	CASSDSGLGGQETQYF	TGTGCCAGCAGTGATTCAGGGTTGGGGGGCCAAGAGACCCAGTACTTC
TRBV24-1	TRBJ2-1	TRBD2	many	CATSDPLAGNYNEQFF	TGTGCCACCAGTGACCCACTAGCGGGGAACTACAATGAGCAGTTCTTC
TRBV30	TRBJ2-1	.	many	CAWNIGSHNEQFF	TGTGCCTGGAACATCGGGTCACACAATGAGCAGTTCTTC
TRBV7-8	TRBJ2-3	.	many	CASSPGRVIDTQYF	TGTGCCAGCAGCCCAGGCAGGGTAATAGATACGCAGTATTTT
TRBV11-2	TRBJ1-1	.	many	CASSLGDFMNTEAFF	TGTGCCAGCAGCTTAGGGGATTTTATGAACACTGAAGCTTTCTTT
TRBV2	TRBJ1-1	TRBD1	.	CASNPQGRGTEAFF	TGTGCCAGCAATCCACAGGGGCGCGGCACTGAAGCTTTCTTT
TRBV7-8	TRBJ1-2	.	many	CASSLADTDVYGYTF	TGTGCCAGCAGCTTAGCGGACACCGATGTCTATGGCTACACCTTC
TRBV7-6	TRBJ2-1	TRBD2	many	CASSSPSGRIYNEQFF	TGTGCCAGCAGCTCCCCTAGCGGGAGGATCTACAATGAGCAGTTCTTC
TRBV4-2	TRBJ1-1	.	.	CASSQEGSVMNTEAFF	TGTGCCAGCAGCCAAGAGGGGTCGGTCATGAACACTGAAGCTTTCTTT
TRBV20-1	TRBJ2-7	.	.	CSARDGRHLVYEQYF	TGCAGTGCTAGAGATGGGAGACACTTAGTCTACGAGCAGTACTTC
TRBV3-1	TRBJ2-1	TRBD2	few	CASSQERLAAVGSYNEQFF	TGTGCCAGCAGCCAAGAACGGCTAGCGGCAGTGGGGTCCTACAATGAGCAGTTCTTC
TRBV27	TRBJ2-1	.	few	CASAPPRLVSYNEQFF	TGTGCCAGCGCCCCCCCCAGGCTAGTCTCCTACAATGAGCAGTTCTTC
TRBV2	TRBJ1-1	.	many	CASSGYEAFF	TGTGCCAGCAGTGGGTATGAAGCTTTCTTT
TRBV7-3	TRBJ2-6	.	many	CASSRGMAGANVLTF	TGTGCCAGCAGCCGTGGGATGGCTGGGGCCAACGTCCTGACTTTC
TRBV28	TRBJ2-7	.	many	CASSLGGLRSYEQYF	TGTGCCAGCAGTTTAGGGGGACTTCGGTCCTACGAGCAGTACTTC
TRBV20-1	TRBJ2-5	.	few	CSARDPNQETQYF	TGCAGTGCTAGAGACCCGAACCAAGAGACCCAGTACTTC
TRBV30	TRBJ2-3	.	many	CAWSESTISTDTQYF	TGTGCCTGGAGTGAGTCTACCATTAGCACAGATACGCAGTATTTT
TRBV11-2	TRBJ2-1	TRBD1	many	CASSLERTGGGFF	TGTGCCAGCAGCTTAGAGAGGACAGGGGGTGGGTTCTTC
TRBV12-3/TRBV12-4	TRBJ1-5	.	many	CASSSDIGILEPQHF	TGTGCCAGCAGTTCAGATATCGGGATATTGGAGCCCCAGCATTTT
TRBV11-2	TRBJ1-5	TRBD1	few	CASRLQGWDNQPQHF	TGTGCCAGCAGATTACAGGGGTGGGACAATCAGCCCCAGCATTTT
TRBV28	TRBJ2-5	.	many	CASSFVRGTQETQYF	TGTGCCAGCAGTTTCGTTCGGGGGACCCAAGAGACCCAGTACTTC
TRBV10-3	TRBJ2-1	TRBD2	few	CAISRLAGSKLNEQFF	TGTGCCATCAGCCGACTAGCGGGCAGTAAACTCAATGAGCAGTTCTTC
TRBV9	TRBJ2-6	.	.	CTSSPQQSSGANVLTF	TGTACCAGCAGCCCCCAGCAGTCCTCTGGGGCCAACGTCCTGACTTTC
TRBV20-1	TRBJ2-7	.	few	CSAHLPDAGSYEQYF	TGCAGTGCTCACCTTCCGGACGCGGGCTCCTACGAGCAGTACTTC
TRBV7-2	TRBJ2-3	TRBD2	many	CASSSPAGGPTDTQYF	TGTGCCAGCAGCTCACCAGCGGGAGGGCCGACAGATACGCAGTATTTT
TRBV2	TRBJ2-1	TRBD2	many	CASSESIAGLYNEQFF	TGTGCCAGCAGTGAATCCATAGCGGGGCTATACAATGAGCAGTTCTTC
TRBV2	TRBJ2-7	.	many	CASSVREQYF	TGTGCCAGCAGTGTTCGCGAGCAGTACTTC
TRBV12-3/TRBV12-4	TRBJ1-2	.	many	CASSLGWEGYTF	TGTGCCAGCAGTTTAGGTTGGGAAGGCTACACCTTC
TRBV5-1	TRBJ2-1	.	.	CASSTNRDTSHDEQFF	TGCGCCAGCAGCACGAACCGGGACACCTCACACGATGAGCAGTTCTTC
TRBV12-3/TRBV12-4	TRBJ2-6	.	few	CASKVANVLTF	TGTGCCAGCAAGGTAGCCAACGTCCTGACTTTC
TRBV28	TRBJ2-2	.	many	CASSQGHLNTGELFF	TGTGCCAGCAGCCAAGGACATTTGAACACCGGGGAGCTGTTTTTT
TRBV11-2	TRBJ2-2	.	many	CASSLVTGNTGELFF	TGTGCCAGCAGCTTAGTAACAGGCAACACCGGGGAGCTGTTTTTT
TRBV7-2	TRBJ1-3	TRBD1	many	CASSPPTGRTSSGNTIYF	TGTGCCAGCAGCCCTCCGACAGGGAGAACCTCCTCTGGAAACACCATATATTTT
TRBV19	TRBJ2-4	.	many	CASGQGQAKNIQYF	TGTGCCAGTGGCCAGGGGCAGGCCAAAAACATTCAGTACTTC
TRBV29-1	TRBJ2-1	.	.	CSVAFLNTYNEQFF	TGCAGCGTTGCCTTCCTCAATACGTACAATGAGCAGTTCTTC
TRBV11-3	TRBJ2-1	.	.	CASSLLGSNNEQFF	TGTGCCAGCAGCTTACTGGGCAGTAACAATGAGCAGTTCTTC
TRBV11-2	TRBJ1-1	TRBD1	few	CASSPKQGAGTEAFF	TGTGCCAGCAGCCCTAAGCAGGGGGCCGGCACTGAAGCTTTCTTT